This T cell receptor beta chain was documented in a study of post-analysis software for immune sequencing data. Overall study context: Recorded subtypes: relapsing-remitting, secondary progressive, progressive-relapsing; some patients unannotated.

Findings and limits, study-wide: The five TRBV segments detected at higher frequency in patients than in controls included TRBV5-6, TRBV5-1 and TRBV20-1.

The CDR3 is 14 residues long. V lost 1 base and J 3 bases, leaving 9 bases between the germline ends. Per the germline V gene, CDR1 is ENHRY and CDR2 is SYGVKD. As concerns this clonotype: The antigen is undetermined.

Tagging with unique molecular identifiers was a feature of the TCR beta cDNA libraries. TCRdb processed the PCR reads anew with MiXCR; each CDR3 protein has one entry. The sample shows hundreds of thousands of distinct CDR3 sequences, around a third of them seen only once. V usage is TRBV10-3 and J usage is TRBJ1-2; D call uncertain. This TCR was sampled from a girl aged 10 to 17 with multiple sclerosis. What was sequenced was blood. The CDR3 sequence is CAISEYRGDYGYTF. In nucleotides, the CDR3 is TGTGCCATCAGTGAGTATCGGGGAGACTATGGCTACACCTTC.